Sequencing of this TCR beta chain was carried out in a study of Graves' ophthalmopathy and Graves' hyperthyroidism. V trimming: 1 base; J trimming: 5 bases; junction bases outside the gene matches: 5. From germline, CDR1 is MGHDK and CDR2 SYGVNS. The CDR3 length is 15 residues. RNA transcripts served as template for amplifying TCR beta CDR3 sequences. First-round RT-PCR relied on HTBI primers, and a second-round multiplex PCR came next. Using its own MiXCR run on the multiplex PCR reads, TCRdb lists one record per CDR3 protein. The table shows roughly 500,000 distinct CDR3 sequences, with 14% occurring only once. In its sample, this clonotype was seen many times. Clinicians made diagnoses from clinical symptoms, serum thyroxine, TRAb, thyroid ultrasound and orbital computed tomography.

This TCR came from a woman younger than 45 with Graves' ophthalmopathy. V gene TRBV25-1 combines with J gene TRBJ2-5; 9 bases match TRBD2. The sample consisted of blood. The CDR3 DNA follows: TGTGCCAGCAGTGAATCTCGCGGGAGGGGGGAGACCCAGTACTTC. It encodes CASSESRGRGETQYF.